This note documents a single T cell receptor beta chain sequence. V gave up 5 bases and J gave up 3 bases, with 16 bases separating them. This CDR3 has 15 residues. Germline values: CDR1 LNHDA, CDR2 SQIVND (reference sequence). As handled by the study authors: Reference gene primer amplification gave nucleated cell count estimates. Using immunoSEQ multiplex PCR, the repertoire was profiled, and TCRdb retains in-frame clones only, with some absent. V and J calls and clone size are given by that table; D and trimming were obtained from the DNA. The sample consists of 200,000 to 250,000 clones, around 85% of them appearing once. This entry comes from a study of blood T cell repertoires in COVID-19.

The source is a man older than 75 with acute or convalescent COVID-19. The sequencing sample was made of peripheral blood. V and J are TRBV19 and TRBJ1-2; tentatively, D is TRBD1 (6 bases). This CDR3 is CASSPGALGYYGYTF. CDR3 DNA: TGTGCCAGTAGTCCAGGGGCTTTGGGCTACTATGGCTACACCTTC.